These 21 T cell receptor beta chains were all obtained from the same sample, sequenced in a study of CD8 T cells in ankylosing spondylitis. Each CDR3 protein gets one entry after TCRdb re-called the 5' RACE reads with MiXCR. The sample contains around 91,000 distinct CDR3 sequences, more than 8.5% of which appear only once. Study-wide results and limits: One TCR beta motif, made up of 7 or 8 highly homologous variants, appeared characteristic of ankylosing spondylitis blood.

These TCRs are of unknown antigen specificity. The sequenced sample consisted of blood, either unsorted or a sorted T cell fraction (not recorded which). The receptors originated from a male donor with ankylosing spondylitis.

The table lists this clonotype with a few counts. The CDR3 spells CSVEGPRYQETQYF. The CDR3 DNA follows: TGCAGCGTTGAGGGGCCAAGGTACCAAGAGACCCAGTACTTC. The genes are TRBV29-1 and TRBJ2-5, with D maybe TRBD1 (5 bases). The germline V and J ends were trimmed by 3 bases and 0 bases, with 11 bases remaining between them. Germline CDR1 reads SQVTM; CDR2 reads ANQGSEA. CDR3 size: 14 residues.

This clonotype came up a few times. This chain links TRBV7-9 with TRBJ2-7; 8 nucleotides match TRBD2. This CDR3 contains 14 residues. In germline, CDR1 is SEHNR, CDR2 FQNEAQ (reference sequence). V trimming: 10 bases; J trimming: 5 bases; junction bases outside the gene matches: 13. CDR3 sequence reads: CATNTGTRRDEQYF. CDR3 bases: TGTGCCACTAATACTGGGACTAGAAGAGACGAGCAGTACTTC.

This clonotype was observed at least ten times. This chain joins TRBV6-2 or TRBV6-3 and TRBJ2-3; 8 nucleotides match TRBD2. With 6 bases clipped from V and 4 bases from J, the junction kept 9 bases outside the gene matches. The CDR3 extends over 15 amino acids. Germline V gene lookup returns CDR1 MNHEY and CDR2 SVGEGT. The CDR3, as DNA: TGTGCCAGCAGCCGAAGCGGGAGACCCGCAGATACGCAGTATTTT. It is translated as CASSRSGRPADTQYF.

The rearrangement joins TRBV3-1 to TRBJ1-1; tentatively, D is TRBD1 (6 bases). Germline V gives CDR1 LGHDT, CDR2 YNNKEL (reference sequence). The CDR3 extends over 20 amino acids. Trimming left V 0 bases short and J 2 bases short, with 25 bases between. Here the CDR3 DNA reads TGTGCCAGCAGCCAAGATCCCTTCGGGGGTGGGACACACTATAACACTGAAGCTTTCTTT. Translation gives CASSQDPFGGGTHYNTEAFF.

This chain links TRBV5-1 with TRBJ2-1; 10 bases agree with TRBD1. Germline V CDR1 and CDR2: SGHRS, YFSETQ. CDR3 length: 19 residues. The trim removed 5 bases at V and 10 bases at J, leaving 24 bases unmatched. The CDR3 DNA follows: TGCGCCAGCAGGGCCGCCGGGACAGGGGAGCCAGCGGGAGAGGACGAGCAGTTCTTC. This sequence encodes CASRAAGTGEPAGEDEQFF.

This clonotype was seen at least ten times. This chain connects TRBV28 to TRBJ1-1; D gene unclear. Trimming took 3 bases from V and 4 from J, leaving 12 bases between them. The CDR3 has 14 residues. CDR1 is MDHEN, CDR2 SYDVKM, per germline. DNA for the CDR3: TGTGCCAGCAGTTTTCAGTTCTCCCTCACTGAAGCTTTCTTT. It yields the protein CASSFQFSLTEAFF.

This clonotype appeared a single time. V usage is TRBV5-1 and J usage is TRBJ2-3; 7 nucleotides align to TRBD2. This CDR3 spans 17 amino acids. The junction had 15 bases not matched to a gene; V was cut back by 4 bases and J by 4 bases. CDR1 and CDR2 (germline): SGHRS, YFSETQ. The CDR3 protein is CASSLLGLAAVPDTQYF. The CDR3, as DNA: TGCGCCAGCAGCCTCCTCGGGCTAGCGGCGGTCCCAGATACGCAGTATTTT.

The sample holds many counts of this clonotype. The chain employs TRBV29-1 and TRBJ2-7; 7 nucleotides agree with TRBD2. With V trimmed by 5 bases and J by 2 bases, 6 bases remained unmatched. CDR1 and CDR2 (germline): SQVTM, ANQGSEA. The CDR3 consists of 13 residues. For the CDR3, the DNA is TGCAGCGTTAGGGGTACTAGCGCCTACGAGCAGTACTTC. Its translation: CSVRGTSAYEQYF.

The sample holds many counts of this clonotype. CDR3 amino acids: CASRRENYEKLFF. CDR3 DNA: TGTGCCAGCAGACGAGAGAACTATGAAAAACTGTTTTTT. V and J are TRBV27 and TRBJ1-4; the D is unclear. Germline assignment: CDR1 MNHEY and CDR2 SMNVEV (reference sequence). Trimming shortened V by 6 bases and J by 6 bases, and 11 bases separated the two germline ends. The CDR3 extends over 13 amino acids.

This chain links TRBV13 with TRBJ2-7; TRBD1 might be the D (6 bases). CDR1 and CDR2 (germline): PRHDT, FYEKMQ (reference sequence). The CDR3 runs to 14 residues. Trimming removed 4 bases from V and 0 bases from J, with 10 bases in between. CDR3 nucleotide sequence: TGTGCCAGCAGCTCAACAGGGAGCTCCTACGAGCAGTACGTC. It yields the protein CASSSTGSSYEQYV.

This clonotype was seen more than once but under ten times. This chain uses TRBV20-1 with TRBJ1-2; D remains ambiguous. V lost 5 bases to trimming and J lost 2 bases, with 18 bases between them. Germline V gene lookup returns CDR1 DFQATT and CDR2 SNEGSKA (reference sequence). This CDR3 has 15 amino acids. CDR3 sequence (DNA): TGCAGTGCTCAGATGAGGGAGAAAACAAACTATGGCTACACCTTC. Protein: CSAQMREKTNYGYTF.

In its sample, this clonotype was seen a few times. The CDR3 DNA reads as TGTGCCAGCAGTTACGGGGGGCGTACTGAAGCTTTCTTT. Amino acids: CASSYGGRTEAFF. The chain links TRBV2 to TRBJ1-1; a weak D match, TRBD1 (6 bases). CDR1 and CDR2 (germline): SNHLY, FYNNEI. This CDR3 has 13 residues. V dropped 5 bases and J dropped 5 bases, with 12 bases sitting between them.

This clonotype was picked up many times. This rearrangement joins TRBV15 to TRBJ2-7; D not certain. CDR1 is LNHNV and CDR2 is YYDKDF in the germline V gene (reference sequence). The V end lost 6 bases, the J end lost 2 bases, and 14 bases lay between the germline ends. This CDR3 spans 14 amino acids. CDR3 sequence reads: CATSSGGGPYEQYF. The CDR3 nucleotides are TGTGCCACCAGTTCCGGTGGCGGACCCTACGAGCAGTACTTC. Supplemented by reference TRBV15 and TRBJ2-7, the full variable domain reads DAMVIQNPRYQVTQFGKPVTLSCSQTLNHNVMYWYQQKSSQAPKLLFHYYDKDFNNEADTPDNFQSRRPNTSFCFLDIRSPGLGDTAMYLCATSSGGGPYEQYFGPGTRLTVT.

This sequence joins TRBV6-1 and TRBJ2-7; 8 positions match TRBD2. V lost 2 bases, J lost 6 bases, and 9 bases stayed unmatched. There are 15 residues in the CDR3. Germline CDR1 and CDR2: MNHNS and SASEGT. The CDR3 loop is CASSELGLGLREQYV. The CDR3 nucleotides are TGTGCCAGCAGTGAACTGGGACTAGGGCTCCGCGAGCAGTACGTC.

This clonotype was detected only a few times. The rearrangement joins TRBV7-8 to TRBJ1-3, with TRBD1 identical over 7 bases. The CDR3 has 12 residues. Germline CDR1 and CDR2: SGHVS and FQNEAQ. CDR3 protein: CASGGAPDTIYF. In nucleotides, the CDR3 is TGTGCGTCAGGGGGGGCTCCGGACACCATATATTTT. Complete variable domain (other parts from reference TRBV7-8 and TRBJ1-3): GAGVSQSPRYKVAKRGQDVALRCDPISGHVSLFWYQQALGQGPEFLTYFQNEAQLDKSGLPSDRFFAERPEGSVSTLKIQRTQQEDSAVYLCASGGAPDTIYFGEGSWLTVV.

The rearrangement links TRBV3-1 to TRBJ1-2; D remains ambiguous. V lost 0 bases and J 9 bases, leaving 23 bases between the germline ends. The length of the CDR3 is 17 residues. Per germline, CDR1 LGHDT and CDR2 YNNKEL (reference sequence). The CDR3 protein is CASSQDGVREGIQSYTF. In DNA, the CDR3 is TGTGCCAGCAGCCAAGATGGGGTCCGAGAAGGCATCCAGAGCTACACCTTC.

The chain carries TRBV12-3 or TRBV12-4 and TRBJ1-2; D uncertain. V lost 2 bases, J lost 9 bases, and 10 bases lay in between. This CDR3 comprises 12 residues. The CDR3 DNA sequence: TGTGCCAGCAGTTTACTTGGAGTTAGCTACACCTTC. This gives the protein CASSLLGVSYTF.

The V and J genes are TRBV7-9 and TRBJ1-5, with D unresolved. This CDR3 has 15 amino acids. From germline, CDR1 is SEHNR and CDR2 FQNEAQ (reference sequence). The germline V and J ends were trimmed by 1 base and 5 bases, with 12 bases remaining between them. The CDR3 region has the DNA TGTGCCAGCAGCTTAGGAGAATCGAGTGATCAGCCCCAGCATTTT. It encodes CASSLGESSDQPQHF.

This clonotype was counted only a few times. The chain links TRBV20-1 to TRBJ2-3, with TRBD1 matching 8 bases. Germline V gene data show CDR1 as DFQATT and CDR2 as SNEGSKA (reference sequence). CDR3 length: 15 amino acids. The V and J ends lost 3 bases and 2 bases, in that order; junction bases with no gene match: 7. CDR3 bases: TGCAGTGCTAGGGGGTGGACAGGGTTCACAGATACGCAGTATTTT. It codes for CSARGWTGFTDTQYF.

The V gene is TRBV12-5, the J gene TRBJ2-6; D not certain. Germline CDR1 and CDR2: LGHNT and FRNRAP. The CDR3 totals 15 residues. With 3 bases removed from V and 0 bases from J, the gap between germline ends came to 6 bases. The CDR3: CASGFAGSGANVLTF. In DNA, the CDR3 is TGTGCTAGTGGTTTTGCTGGCTCTGGGGCCAACGTCCTGACTTTC.

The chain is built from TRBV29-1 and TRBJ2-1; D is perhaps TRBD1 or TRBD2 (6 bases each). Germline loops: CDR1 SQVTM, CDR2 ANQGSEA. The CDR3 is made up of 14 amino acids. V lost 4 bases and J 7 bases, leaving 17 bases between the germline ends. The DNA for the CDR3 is TGCAGCGTTGGGCGAGGGGGTAGCGGAAATGAGCAGTTCTTC. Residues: CSVGRGGSGNEQFF.